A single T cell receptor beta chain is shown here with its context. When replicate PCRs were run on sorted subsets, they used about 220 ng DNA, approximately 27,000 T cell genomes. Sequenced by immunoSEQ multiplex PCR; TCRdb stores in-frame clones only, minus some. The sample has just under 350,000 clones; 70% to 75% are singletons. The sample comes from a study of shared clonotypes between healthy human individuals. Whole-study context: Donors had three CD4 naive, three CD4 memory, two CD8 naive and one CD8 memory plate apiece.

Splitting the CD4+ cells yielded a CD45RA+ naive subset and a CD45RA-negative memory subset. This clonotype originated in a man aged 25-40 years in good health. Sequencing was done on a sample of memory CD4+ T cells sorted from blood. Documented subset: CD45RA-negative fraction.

The CDR3: CALGGNTIYF. The CDR3 bases are TGTGCCCTGGGGGGAAACACCATATATTTT. The V and J genes are TRBV30 and TRBJ1-3, with D unclear. The CDR3 sequence is 10 residues long. The ends were cut back, 8 bases at V and 4 bases at J, with 6 bases in the middle. CDR1 GTSNPN and CDR2 SVGIG come from the germline V gene (reference sequence).